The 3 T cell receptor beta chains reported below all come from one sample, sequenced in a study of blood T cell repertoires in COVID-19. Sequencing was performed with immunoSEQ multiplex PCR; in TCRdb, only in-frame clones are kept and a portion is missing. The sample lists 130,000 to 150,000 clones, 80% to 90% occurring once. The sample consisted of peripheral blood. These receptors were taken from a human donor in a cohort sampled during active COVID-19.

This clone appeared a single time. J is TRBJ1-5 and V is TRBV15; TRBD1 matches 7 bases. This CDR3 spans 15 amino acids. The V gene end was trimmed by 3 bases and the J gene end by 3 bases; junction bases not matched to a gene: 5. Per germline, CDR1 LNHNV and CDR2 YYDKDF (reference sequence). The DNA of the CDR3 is TGTGCCACCAGCAGGACAGGGACAGACAATCAGCCCCAGCATTTT. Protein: CATSRTGTDNQPQHF.

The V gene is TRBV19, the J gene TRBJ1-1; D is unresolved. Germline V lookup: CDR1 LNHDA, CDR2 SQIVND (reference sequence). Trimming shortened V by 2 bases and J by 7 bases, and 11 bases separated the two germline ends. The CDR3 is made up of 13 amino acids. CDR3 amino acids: CASSIRSRIEAFF. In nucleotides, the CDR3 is TGTGCCAGTAGTATAAGAAGCCGAATTGAAGCTTTCTTT.

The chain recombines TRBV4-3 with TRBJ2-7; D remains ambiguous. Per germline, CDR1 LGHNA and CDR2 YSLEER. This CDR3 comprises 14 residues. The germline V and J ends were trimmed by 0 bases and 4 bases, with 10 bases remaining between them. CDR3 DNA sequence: TGCGCCAGCAGCCAAGAGCCAGGTCAATACGAGCAGTACTTC. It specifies CASSQEPGQYEQYF.